This is a list of T cell receptor beta chains from one sample in a study of early T cells in non-severe SARS-CoV-2 infection. TCRdb recomputed calls from the 5' RACE reads with MiXCR, one row per CDR3 protein. The sample lists around 93,000 distinct CDR3 sequences; roughly 12% were seen once. The sequencing here drew on whole blood, taken at baseline. The origin of the receptors is an adult who was a healthcare worker with PCR-confirmed SARS-CoV-2 infection or an uninfected control (not recorded which). CDR3s include the opening cysteine and the closing phenylalanine or tryptophan. Each record gives: CDR3 protein, CDR3 DNA, V gene, D gene, J gene, clone size. The D gene is left open where the match is weak. Where a row states a size, it is once, few, many or the class of an expanded clone; other rows omit it.

CSAREGQGRYGYTF | TGCAGTGCTAGAGAGGGACAGGGGCGGTATGGCTACACCTTC | TRBV20-1 | TRBD1 | TRBJ1-2 | -
CALGQGIAYGYTF | TGTGCATTGGGACAGGGGATCGCCTATGGCTACACCTTC | TRBV30 | TRBD1 | TRBJ1-2 | many
CASSQRGANYEQYF | TGTGCCAGCAGCCAACGAGGGGCGAACTACGAGCAGTACTTC | TRBV14 | - | TRBJ2-7 | many
CASRSPLGEGTDTQYF | TGTGCCAGCAGATCCCCTCTAGGGGAGGGCACAGATACGCAGTATTTT | TRBV7-8 | - | TRBJ2-3 | many
CATSDPGHLREFF | TGTGCCACCAGTGATCCGGGACACCTAAGGGAGTTCTTC | TRBV24-1 | - | TRBJ2-1 | -
CAQRRGNTQYF | TGTGCCCAGCGGCGTGGAAATACGCAGTATTTT | TRBV12-3/TRBV12-4 | - | TRBJ2-3 | -
CASSRGDTGVLGEQFF | TGTGCCAGCTCACGGGGAGACACAGGGGTTCTGGGTGAGCAGTTCTTC | TRBV18 | TRBD1 | TRBJ2-1 | few
CATSPGGSGSWVIF | TGTGCCACCAGCCCTGGCGGGTCAGGATCTTGGGTCATATTT | TRBV15 | - | TRBJ2-7 | few
CASRPSGRISYGYTF | TGTGCCAGCAGGCCCTCGGGACGGATCTCCTATGGCTACACCTTC | TRBV12-3/TRBV12-4 | - | TRBJ1-2 | few
CASSHPPSPLGWQAGEQYF | TGTGCCAGCAGCCATCCACCCTCACCTCTGGGCTGGCAGGCGGGCGAGCAGTACTTC | TRBV12-3/TRBV12-4 | - | TRBJ2-7 | -
CASSSLGKGTDTQYF | TGTGCCAGCAGCTCCCTCGGGAAGGGCACAGATACGCAGTATTTT | TRBV5-6 | - | TRBJ2-3 | few
CASGRDQPQHF | TGTGCCAGCGGACGGGATCAGCCCCAGCATTTT | TRBV7-9 | - | TRBJ1-5 | few
CASSRGEGTSTDTQYF | TGCGCCAGCAGCCGTGGCGAGGGAACGAGCACAGATACGCAGTATTTT | TRBV5-1 | - | TRBJ2-3 | few
CATETGPNQPQHF | TGTGCCACGGAGACAGGGCCCAATCAGCCCCAGCATTTT | TRBV6-2/TRBV6-3 | TRBD1 | TRBJ1-5 | -
CASSPTSDSNQPQHF | TGTGCCAGCAGCCCAACCTCCGATAGCAATCAGCCCCAGCATTTT | TRBV4-2 | - | TRBJ1-5 | once
CASSYYREVDTDTQYF | TGTGCCAGCAGTTACTATCGGGAGGTAGACACAGATACGCAGTATTTT | TRBV6-5 | TRBD2 | TRBJ2-3 | -
CASSQQGFYGYTF | TGTGCCAGCAGTCAGCAGGGATTCTATGGCTACACCTTC | TRBV27 | - | TRBJ1-2 | many
CASSPIGTDNSPLHF | TGTGCCAGCAGCCCCATAGGGACAGATAATTCACCCCTCCACTTT | TRBV3-1 | TRBD1 | TRBJ1-6 | -
CASSSTHPGQGRGTF | TGTGCCAGCAGTTCAACCCATCCTGGACAGGGTAGGGGCACCTTC | TRBV28 | TRBD1 | TRBJ1-2 | many
CASSRREGSYNSPLHF | TGTGCCAGCAGCCGCCGAGAGGGCTCCTATAATTCACCCCTCCACTTT | TRBV7-9 | - | TRBJ1-6 | many
CASSPLDPSSYNEQFF | TGTGCCAGCAGCCCGCTAGACCCGAGCTCCTACAATGAGCAGTTCTTC | TRBV13 | - | TRBJ2-1 | many
CASSLGLAGGLHNEQFF | TGTGCCAGCAGCCTCGGACTAGCGGGAGGGCTTCACAATGAGCAGTTCTTC | TRBV11-3 | TRBD2 | TRBJ2-1 | -
CASSLAGPDTQYF | TGTGCCAGCAGCTTGGCGGGCCCAGATACGCAGTATTTT | TRBV5-4 | - | TRBJ2-3 | many
CASSLEGAMGGNTIYF | TGCGCCAGCAGCTTGGAGGGGGCGATGGGTGGAAACACCATATATTTT | TRBV5-1 | TRBD1 | TRBJ1-3 | -
CAIGGLNTEAFF | TGTGCCATTGGGGGGTTGAACACTGAAGCTTTCTTT | TRBV28 | - | TRBJ1-1 | few
CASSLQPGQGTHTQYF | TGTGCCAGCAGCTTGCAACCGGGACAGGGGACGCATACGCAGTATTTT | TRBV7-6 | TRBD1 | TRBJ2-3 | few
CASRYPGQGGTEAFF | TGTGCCAGCAGATACCCCGGACAGGGAGGGACTGAAGCTTTCTTT | TRBV6-6 | TRBD1 | TRBJ1-1 | many
CASSFERSRNTEAFF | TGTGCCAGCAGCTTTGAGCGCAGTAGGAACACTGAAGCTTTCTTT | TRBV7-9 | - | TRBJ1-1 | few
CASRILRGQGKRGTEAFF | TGTGCCAGCAGGATACTCCGGGGACAGGGTAAAAGAGGCACTGAAGCTTTCTTT | TRBV2 | TRBD1 | TRBJ1-1 | few
CASSEASASGQPQHF | TGTGCCAGCAGTGAAGCTAGCGCTTCAGGACAGCCCCAGCATTTT | TRBV6-1 | - | TRBJ1-5 | -
CASSQSPGPQETQYF | TGTGCCAGCAGTCAATCCCCAGGGCCACAAGAGACCCAGTACTTC | TRBV6-5 | - | TRBJ2-5 | -
CASSLEGHPNTEAFF | TGCGCCAGCAGCTTGGAGGGACACCCTAACACTGAAGCTTTCTTT | TRBV5-1 | - | TRBJ1-1 | -
CASSSSRGPYNEQFF | TGTGCCAGCAGTTCTTCCCGGGGCCCCTACAATGAGCAGTTCTTC | TRBV12-3/TRBV12-4 | - | TRBJ2-1 | few
CASSRDGSNQPQHF | TGTGCCAGCAGTAGAGACGGTTCGAATCAGCCCCAGCATTTT | TRBV12-3/TRBV12-4 | - | TRBJ1-5 | few
CASSQDLGNTEAFF | TGTGCCAGCAGCCAAGATCTGGGGAACACTGAAGCTTTCTTT | TRBV14 | - | TRBJ1-1 | many
CASSLGTGWTDTQYF | TGTGCCAGCAGTTTAGGGACAGGGTGGACAGATACGCAGTATTTT | TRBV12-3/TRBV12-4 | TRBD1 | TRBJ2-3 | -
CSARGSLATVRDEQYF | TGCAGTGCTAGAGGTTCTCTAGCGACGGTTAGGGACGAGCAGTACTTC | TRBV20-1 | - | TRBJ2-7 | many
CASAWLGLTYNEQFF | TGTGCCAGCGCCTGGCTAGGGCTAACCTACAATGAGCAGTTCTTC | TRBV3-1 | - | TRBJ2-1 | many
CASSLRIDEKLFF | TGTGCCAGCAGCTTAAGGATTGATGAAAAACTGTTTTTT | TRBV11-2 | - | TRBJ1-4 | few
CASSPRDGRLFKNEQFF | TGTGCCAGCAGTCCGAGGGACGGACGTTTGTTTAAGAATGAGCAGTTCTTC | TRBV12-3/TRBV12-4 | - | TRBJ2-1 | few
CASSPRRDRDQPQHF | TGTGCCAGCAGTCCCAGGCGTGACAGAGATCAGCCCCAGCATTTT | TRBV12-3/TRBV12-4 | - | TRBJ1-5 | -
CASSRTGLGYEQYF | TGCGCCAGCAGCCGAACAGGCCTCGGGTACGAGCAGTACTTC | TRBV4-1 | - | TRBJ2-7 | many
CASSLTRQGGGIQYF | TGTGCCAGCAGCCTAACTCGACAGGGCGGTGGCATTCAGTACTTC | TRBV5-4 | TRBD1 | TRBJ2-4 | many
CSAIPPGGISVNTEAFF | TGCAGTGCAATCCCCCCAGGCGGGATCAGCGTGAACACTGAAGCTTTCTTT | TRBV20-1 | - | TRBJ1-1 | many
CAISKGGSRETQYF | TGTGCCATCTCAAAGGGGGGGTCTCGAGAGACCCAGTACTTC | TRBV25-1 | - | TRBJ2-5 | few
CASSQRTGNTEAFF | TGTGCCAGCTCACAACGGACGGGGAACACTGAAGCTTTCTTT | TRBV18 | - | TRBJ1-1 | -
CASSVGARLAGGSYEQYF | TGTGCCAGCAGCGTCGGAGCTAGACTAGCGGGGGGTTCCTACGAGCAGTACTTC | TRBV7-6 | TRBD2 | TRBJ2-7 | -
CASRNSGVANEKLFF | TGTGCCAGCAGAAACTCCGGGGTGGCTAATGAAAAACTGTTTTTT | TRBV3-1 | - | TRBJ1-4 | many